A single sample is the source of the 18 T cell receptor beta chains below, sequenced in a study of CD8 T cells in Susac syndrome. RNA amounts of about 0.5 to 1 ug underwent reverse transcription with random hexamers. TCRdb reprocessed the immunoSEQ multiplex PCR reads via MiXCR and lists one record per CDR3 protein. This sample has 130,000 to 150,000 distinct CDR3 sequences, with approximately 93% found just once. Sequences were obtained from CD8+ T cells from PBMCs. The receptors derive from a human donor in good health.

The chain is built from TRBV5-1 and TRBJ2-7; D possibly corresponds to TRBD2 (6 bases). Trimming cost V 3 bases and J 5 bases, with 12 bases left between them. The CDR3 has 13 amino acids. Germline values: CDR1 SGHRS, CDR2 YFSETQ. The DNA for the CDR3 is TGCGCCAGCAGCTGGGGAGGAGAGGACGAGCAGTACTTC. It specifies CASSWGGEDEQYF.

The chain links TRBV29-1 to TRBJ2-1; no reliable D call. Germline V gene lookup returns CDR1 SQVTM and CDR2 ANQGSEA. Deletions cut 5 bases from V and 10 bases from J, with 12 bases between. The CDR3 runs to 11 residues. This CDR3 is CSVPEVGEQFF. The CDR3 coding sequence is TGCAGCGTTCCCGAGGTAGGGGAGCAGTTCTTC.

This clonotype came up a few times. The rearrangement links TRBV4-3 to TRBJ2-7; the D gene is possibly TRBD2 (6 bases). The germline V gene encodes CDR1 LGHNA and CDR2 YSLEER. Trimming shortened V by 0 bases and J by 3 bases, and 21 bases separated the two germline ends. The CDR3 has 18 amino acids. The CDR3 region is CASSQDVVWGDVVYEQYF. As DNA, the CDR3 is TGCGCCAGCAGCCAAGATGTGGTGTGGGGGGACGTGGTCTACGAGCAGTACTTC.

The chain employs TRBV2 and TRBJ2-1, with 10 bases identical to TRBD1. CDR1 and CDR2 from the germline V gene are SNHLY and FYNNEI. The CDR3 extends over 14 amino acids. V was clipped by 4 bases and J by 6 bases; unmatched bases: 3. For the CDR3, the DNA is TGTGCCAGCAGTGGGACAGGGGGGAGCAATGAGCAGTTCTTC. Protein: CASSGTGGSNEQFF.

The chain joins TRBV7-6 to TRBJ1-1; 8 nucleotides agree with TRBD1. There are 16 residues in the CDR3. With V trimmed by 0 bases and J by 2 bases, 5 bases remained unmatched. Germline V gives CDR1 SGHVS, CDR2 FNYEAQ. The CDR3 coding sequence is TGTGCCAGCAGCTTAGCCGGACAGGGTCCCAACACTGAAGCTTTCTTT. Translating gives CASSLAGQGPNTEAFF.

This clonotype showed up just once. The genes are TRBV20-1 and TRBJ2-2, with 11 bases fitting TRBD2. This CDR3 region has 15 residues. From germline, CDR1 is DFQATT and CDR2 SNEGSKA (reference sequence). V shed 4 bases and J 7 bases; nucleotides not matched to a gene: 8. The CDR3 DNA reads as TGCAGTGCTAACCCTTTAGCGGGAGGGGACGGGGAGCTGTTTTTT. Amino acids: CSANPLAGGDGELFF.

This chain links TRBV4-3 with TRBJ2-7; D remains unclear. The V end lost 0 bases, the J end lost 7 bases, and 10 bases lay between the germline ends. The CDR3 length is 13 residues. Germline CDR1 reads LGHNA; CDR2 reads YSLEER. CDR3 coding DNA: TGCGCCAGCAGCCAAGATCTAAGGCTAGAGCAGTACTTC. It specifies CASSQDLRLEQYF.

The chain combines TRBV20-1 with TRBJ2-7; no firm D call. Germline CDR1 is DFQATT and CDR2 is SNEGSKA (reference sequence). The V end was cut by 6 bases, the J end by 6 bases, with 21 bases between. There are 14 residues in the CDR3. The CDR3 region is CSAPGEVLYSEQYF. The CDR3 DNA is TGCAGTGCCCCCGGTGAAGTCCTTTACTCCGAGCAGTACTTC.

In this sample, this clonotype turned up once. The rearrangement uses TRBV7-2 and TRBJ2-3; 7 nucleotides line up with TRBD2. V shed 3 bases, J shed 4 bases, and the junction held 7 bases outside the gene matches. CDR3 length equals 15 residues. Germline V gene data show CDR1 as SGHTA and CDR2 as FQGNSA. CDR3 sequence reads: CASSLWEGRADTQYF. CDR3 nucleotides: TGTGCCAGCAGCTTGTGGGAGGGCCGGGCAGATACGCAGTATTTT.

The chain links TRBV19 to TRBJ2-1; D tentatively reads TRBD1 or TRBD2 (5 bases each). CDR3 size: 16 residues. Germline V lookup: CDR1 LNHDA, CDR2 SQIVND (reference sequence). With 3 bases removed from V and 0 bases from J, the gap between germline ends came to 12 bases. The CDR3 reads CASSMTGRSSYNEQFF. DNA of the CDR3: TGTGCCAGTAGTATGACGGGGCGAAGCTCCTACAATGAGCAGTTCTTC.

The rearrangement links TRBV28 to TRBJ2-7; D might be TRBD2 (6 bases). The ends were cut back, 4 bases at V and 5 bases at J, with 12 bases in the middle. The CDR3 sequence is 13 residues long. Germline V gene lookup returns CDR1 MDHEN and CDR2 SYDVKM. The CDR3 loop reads CASSSGVRDEQYF. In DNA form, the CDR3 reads TGTGCCAGCAGTTCGGGAGTGCGGGACGAGCAGTACTTC.

In DNA form, the CDR3 reads TGTGCCAGCAGCCAAGGTGGAGGCAATGAGCAGTTCTTC. Translating it yields CASSQGGGNEQFF. The chain is built from TRBV4-2 and TRBJ2-1; tentatively, D is TRBD2 (5 bases). Germline V gives CDR1 LGHNA, CDR2 YNFKEQ. Trimming removed 1 base at V and 6 bases at J, with 7 bases between. This CDR3 comprises 13 residues.

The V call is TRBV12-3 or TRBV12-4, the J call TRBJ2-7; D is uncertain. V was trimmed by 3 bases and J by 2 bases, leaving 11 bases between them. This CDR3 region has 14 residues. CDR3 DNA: TGTGCCAGCAGTTTTGCCGGGTCTACCTACGAGCAGTACTTC. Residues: CASSFAGSTYEQYF.

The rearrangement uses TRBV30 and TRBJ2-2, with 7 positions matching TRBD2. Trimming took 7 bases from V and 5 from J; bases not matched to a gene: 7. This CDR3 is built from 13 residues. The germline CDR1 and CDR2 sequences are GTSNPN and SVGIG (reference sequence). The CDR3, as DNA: TGTGCCTCTCTCGAGGGACTAACCGGGGAGCTGTTTTTT. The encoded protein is CASLEGLTGELFF.

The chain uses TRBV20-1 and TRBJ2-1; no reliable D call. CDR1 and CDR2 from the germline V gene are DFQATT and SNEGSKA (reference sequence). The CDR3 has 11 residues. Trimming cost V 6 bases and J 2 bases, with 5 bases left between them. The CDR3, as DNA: TGCAGTGCCACCACCTACAATGAGCAGTTCTTC. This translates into CSATTYNEQFF.

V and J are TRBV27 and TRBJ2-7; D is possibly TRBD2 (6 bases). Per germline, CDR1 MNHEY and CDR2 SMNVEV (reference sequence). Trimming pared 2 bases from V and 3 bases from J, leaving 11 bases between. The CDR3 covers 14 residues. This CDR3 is CASSLGSGYYEQYF. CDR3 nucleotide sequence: TGTGCCAGCAGTTTAGGCAGCGGGTACTACGAGCAGTACTTC.

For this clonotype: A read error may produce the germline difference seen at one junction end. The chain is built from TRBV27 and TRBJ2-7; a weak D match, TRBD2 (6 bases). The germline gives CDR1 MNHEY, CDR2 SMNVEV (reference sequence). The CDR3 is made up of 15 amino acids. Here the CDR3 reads CASSLSVGGASEQYF. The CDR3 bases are TGTGCCAGCAGTCTATCCGTGGGAGGCGCGTCCGAGCAGTACTTC.

DNA for the CDR3: TGTGCGGCGGGCTCAGGGTTGCAAAGTTACGAGCAGTACTTC. Residues: CAAGSGLQSYEQYF. The V and J genes are TRBV27 and TRBJ2-7, with D tentatively TRBD1 or TRBD2 (5 bases each). This CDR3 spans 14 amino acids. Germline V CDR1 and CDR2: MNHEY, SMNVEV (reference sequence).